The next 8 T cell receptor beta chains were all read from a single sample in a study of T cells in Graves' hyperthyroidism and ophthalmopathy. Amplified regions were TCR beta CDR3 sequences from RNA transcripts. The TCR CDR3 was amplified in a first-round RT-PCR using the HTBI primer set. TCRdb re-derived calls from the multiplex PCR reads in MiXCR, one entry per CDR3 protein. In the table there are about 130,000 distinct CDR3 sequences, 22% of which are singletons. Sequencing was carried out using blood. The receptors come from a woman in her fifties or sixties with Graves' hyperthyroidism that later progressed to Graves' ophthalmopathy.

In regard to this clonotype: Just one base apart from a much larger clone, this may be a read error. V is TRBV9 and J is TRBJ2-1; TRBD2 aligns across 11 bases. The V gene end was trimmed by 0 bases and the J gene end by 5 bases; junction bases not matched to a gene: 4. This CDR3 comprises 16 residues. CDR1 SGDLS and CDR2 YYNGEE come from the germline V gene. The CDR3 here is CASSVVSGRANNEQFF. The CDR3 DNA reads as TGTGCCAGCAGCGTAGTTAGCGGGAGGGCCAACAATGAGCAGTTCTTC.

At least ten counts were recorded for this clonotype. This rearrangement joins TRBV27 to TRBJ2-3; 8 positions agree with TRBD2. The junction had 8 bases not matched to a gene; V was cut back by 3 bases and J by 0 bases. CDR1 and CDR2 (germline): MNHEY, SMNVEV (reference sequence). The CDR3 totals 17 residues. DNA of the CDR3: TGTGCCAGCAGTTTCTTAGGGGCTAGCGGGAGCACAGATACGCAGTATTTT. This encodes CASSFLGASGSTDTQYF.

The table lists this clonotype with a few counts. The rearrangement links TRBV5-6 to TRBJ1-2; D is possibly TRBD1 (6 bases). The germline V and J ends were trimmed by 5 bases and 5 bases, with 19 bases remaining between them. The CDR3 is made up of 15 amino acids. Germline V gene sequence: CDR1 SGHDT, CDR2 YYEEEE. CDR3 loop: CASSAGTLQGYGYTF. The CDR3 nucleotides read TGTGCCAGCAGTGCCGGGACACTCCAGGGGTATGGCTACACCTTC.

This clonotype occurred a few times. This rearrangement joins TRBV30 to TRBJ2-1, with 15 bases that match TRBD2. V lost 0 bases, J lost 0 bases, and 6 bases stayed unmatched. The CDR3 runs 19 residues. CDR1 and CDR2 from the germline V gene are GTSNPN and SVGIG (reference sequence). CDR3: CAWSVRRTSGRDSYNEQFF. The DNA of the CDR3 is TGTGCCTGGAGTGTACGGAGGACTAGCGGGAGGGACTCCTACAATGAGCAGTTCTTC.

This chain connects TRBV5-1 to TRBJ2-2; no definite D call. This CDR3 comprises 14 residues. In germline, CDR1 is SGHRS, CDR2 YFSETQ. Trimming removed 4 bases at V and 6 bases at J, with 13 bases between. The CDR3 DNA is TGCGCCAGCAGCCAACGCCTGAGTTCCGGGGAGCTGTTTTTT. Residues: CASSQRLSSGELFF. Based on the CDR3 plus reference TRBV5-1 and TRBJ2-2, the full variable domain is KAGVTQTPRYLIKTRGQQVTLSCSPISGHRSVSWYQQTPGQGLQFLFEYFSETQRNKGNFPGRFSGRQFSNSRSEMNVSTLELGDSALYLCASSQRLSSGELFFGEGSRLTVL.

This clonotype has ten or more counts. The chain uses TRBV11-2 and TRBJ1-6; D not resolved. The germline V gene encodes CDR1 SGHAT and CDR2 FQNNGV. The CDR3 has 15 residues. Trimming took off 0 bases at V and 7 bases at J, with 10 bases between the two ends. The CDR3, as DNA: TGTGCCAGCAGCTTAGAGCTCGGCGGGAATTCACCCCTCCACTTT. Its protein is CASSLELGGNSPLHF.

In its sample, this clonotype was seen many times. The CDR3 DNA reads TGTGCCTGGAGTGTAAAGGGGACTAAGTCCTACGAGCAGTACTTC. It encodes CAWSVKGTKSYEQYF. The chain recombines TRBV30 with TRBJ2-7; 7 positions match TRBD2. CDR3 size: 15 residues. The germline V gene encodes CDR1 GTSNPN and CDR2 SVGIG (reference sequence). Unmatched junction bases numbered 6, after V lost 0 bases and J lost 1 base.

This clonotype was detected only a few times. The V gene is TRBV4-1, the J gene TRBJ2-1; TRBD2 matches at 14 bases. CDR1 MGHRA and CDR2 YSYEKL come from the germline V gene. The CDR3 extends over 17 amino acids. V dropped 1 base and J dropped 8; count of bases not matched to a gene: 7. The CDR3 sequence is CASSQALTSGRGYEQFF. CDR3 nucleotides: TGCGCCAGCAGCCAAGCTCTGACTAGCGGGAGGGGGTATGAGCAGTTCTTC.